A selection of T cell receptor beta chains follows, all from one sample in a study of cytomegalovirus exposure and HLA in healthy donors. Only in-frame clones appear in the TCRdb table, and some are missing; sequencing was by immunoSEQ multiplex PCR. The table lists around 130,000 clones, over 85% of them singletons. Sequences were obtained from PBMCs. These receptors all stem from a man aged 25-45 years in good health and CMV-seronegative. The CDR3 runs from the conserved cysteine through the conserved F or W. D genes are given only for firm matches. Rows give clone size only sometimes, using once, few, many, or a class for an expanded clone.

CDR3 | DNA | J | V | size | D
CASSYSWRYNSPLHF | TGTGCCAGCAGTTACTCATGGCGGTATAATTCACCCCTCCACTTT | TRBJ1-6 | TRBV6-6 | - | -
CASSPRTGGPDTIYF | TGTGCCAGCAGCCCCAGGACGGGGGGTCCAGACACCATATATTTT | TRBJ1-3 | TRBV9 | once | -
CASSPGGGRFYEQYF | TGTGCCAGCAGCCCCGGCGGGGGGCGCTTCTACGAGCAGTACTTC | TRBJ2-7 | TRBV7-8 | - | TRBD2
CASSYAPGQGETQYF | TGTGCCAGCAGTTACGCTCCGGGACAGGGTGAGACCCAGTACTTC | TRBJ2-5 | TRBV6-6 | - | TRBD1
CASSLGRDSYEQYF | TGTGCCAGCAGCTTGGGCAGGGACTCCTACGAGCAGTACTTC | TRBJ2-7 | TRBV5-4 | - | -
CASSVGENQPQHF | TGTGCCAGCAGCGTCGGAGAGAATCAGCCCCAGCATTTT | TRBJ1-5 | TRBV7-9 | - | -
CASTRGGGDTQYF | TGTGCCAGCACTCGCGGGGGAGGGGATACGCAGTATTTT | TRBJ2-3 | TRBV2 | - | TRBD2
CASSVEGGGKQYF | TGTGCCAGCAGCGTAGAGGGCGGGGGGAAGCAGTATTTT | TRBJ2-3 | TRBV9 | - | TRBD2
CASSQRRGGQGRGNTIYF | TGTGCCAGCAGCCAAAGACGTGGGGGACAGGGACGAGGAAACACCATATATTTT | TRBJ1-3 | TRBV16 | - | TRBD1
CASSSPATGPVGTNEKLFF | TGCGCCAGCAGCTCCCCGGCGACAGGGCCCGTAGGTACTAATGAAAAACTGTTTTTT | TRBJ1-4 | TRBV5-1 | - | TRBD1
CASSLRTGGDYGYTF | TGTGCCAGCTCACTCCGGACAGGGGGTGACTATGGCTACACCTTC | TRBJ1-2 | TRBV18 | - | TRBD1
CASSRGASGMQETQYF | TGCGCCAGCAGCCGTGGGGCTAGCGGAATGCAAGAGACCCAGTACTTC | TRBJ2-5 | TRBV4-3 | - | TRBD2
CASRAGRGSQETQYF | TGTGCCAGCAGGGCAGGCCGGGGGTCCCAAGAGACCCAGTACTTC | TRBJ2-5 | TRBV27 | - | -
CASSAVVAGGYNEQFF | TGCGCCAGCAGCGCAGTAGTAGCGGGGGGTTACAATGAGCAGTTCTTC | TRBJ2-1 | TRBV5-1 | - | TRBD2
CASSPRTVSTDTQYF | TGTGCCAGCTCACCGCGGACAGTTAGCACAGATACGCAGTATTTT | TRBJ2-3 | TRBV18 | - | -
CASSFDRDYGYTF | TGTGCCAGCAGCTTCGACAGGGACTATGGCTACACCTTC | TRBJ1-2 | TRBV7-2 | - | TRBD1
CASNRGGANYGYTF | TGTGCCAGCAACCGCGGGGGGGCTAACTATGGCTACACCTTC | TRBJ1-2 | TRBV28 | - | -
CARTAGGPQIQETQYF | TGTGCCCGCACCGCGGGGGGGCCACAAATCCAAGAGACCCAGTACTTC | TRBJ2-5 | TRBV30 | - | TRBD2
CASSLSGTVNYGYTF | TGTGCCAGCAGCTTATCCGGGACAGTTAACTATGGCTACACCTTC | TRBJ1-2 | TRBV7-2 | - | TRBD1
CASSLNGAYEQYF | TGCGCCAGCAGCTTGAACGGTGCCTACGAGCAGTACTTC | TRBJ2-7 | TRBV5-1 | - | -
CASSRDRFYGYTF | TGTGCCAGCAGTCGGGACAGATTCTATGGCTACACCTTC | TRBJ1-2 | TRBV6-5 | - | TRBD1
CASRDSVQETQYF | TGTGCCAGCAGGGACAGCGTCCAAGAGACCCAGTACTTC | TRBJ2-5 | TRBV7-2 | - | -
CASSLGLPGTGGYEQYF | TGTGCCAGCAGCTTAGGGCTTCCCGGGACAGGGGGCTACGAGCAGTACTTC | TRBJ2-7 | TRBV11-2 | - | TRBD1
CASSFEGARGNTIYF | TGTGCCAGCAGCTTCGAAGGGGCGCGGGGAAACACCATATATTTT | TRBJ1-3 | TRBV7-2 | - | -
CASSLSADYGYTF | TGTGCCAGCAGTTTATCGGCAGACTATGGCTACACCTTC | TRBJ1-2 | TRBV27 | - | -
CASSPASARGPQEAFF | TGTGCCAGCAGTCCTGCCTCGGCCAGGGGACCTCAAGAAGCTTTCTTT | TRBJ1-1 | TRBV6-6 | - | -
CASSQVSGPYGYTF | TGCGCCAGCAGCCAAGTGTCAGGGCCCTATGGCTACACCTTC | TRBJ1-2 | TRBV4-1 | - | -
CASGGSTEAFF | TGTGCCAGCGGGGGGAGCACTGAAGCTTTCTTT | TRBJ1-1 | TRBV28 | - | -
CASMDRVQPQHF | TGTGCCAGCATGGACAGGGTTCAGCCCCAGCATTTT | TRBJ1-5 | TRBV6-6 | - | TRBD1
CASSILRVSNQPQHF | TGTGCCAGTAGTATCCTCAGGGTGAGCAATCAGCCCCAGCATTTT | TRBJ1-5 | TRBV19 | - | -
CASSSPGLTDHYGYTF | TGTGCCAGCAGTTCCCCGGGACTTACTGACCACTATGGCTACACCTTC | TRBJ1-2 | TRBV6-5 | - | -
CASSYYPGLVGREQYF | TGTGCCAGCAGTTATTATCCGGGACTAGTGGGTCGCGAGCAGTACTTC | TRBJ2-7 | TRBV6-5 | once | TRBD2
CASSPNWGGNSYEQYF | TGTGCCAGCAGTCCCAACTGGGGGGGCAACTCCTACGAGCAGTACTTC | TRBJ2-7 | TRBV27 | - | -
CASSLVRSYTGELFF | TGTGCCAGCAGTCTAGTCCGGTCTTACACCGGGGAGCTGTTTTTT | TRBJ2-2 | TRBV6-1 | - | -
CASSPRGGEGASVGYTF | TGTGCCAGCAGCCCCCGGGGGGGGGAGGGGGCATCAGTTGGCTACACCTTC | TRBJ1-2 | TRBV9 | - | TRBD1
CSVFLSDTQYF | TGCAGCGTTTTTCTTTCGGATACGCAGTATTTT | TRBJ2-3 | TRBV29-1 | - | -
CASSQDRRVNANYGYTF | TGCGCCAGCAGCCAAGATAGGAGGGTAAACGCTAACTATGGCTACACCTTC | TRBJ1-2 | TRBV4-1 | - | -
CASNTWGSHYNEQFF | TGTGCCAGCAACACCTGGGGCAGTCATTACAATGAGCAGTTCTTC | TRBJ2-1 | TRBV6-5 | - | -
CASRWREPGTEAFF | TGTGCCAGCAGGTGGAGGGAGCCGGGCACTGAAGCTTTCTTT | TRBJ1-1 | TRBV6-5 | - | -
CASSQATRTGQFF | TGCGCCAGCAGCCAGGCTACTCGTACGGGGCAGTTCTTC | TRBJ2-1 | TRBV4-3 | - | -
CASRKGDTQYF | TGCGCCAGCAGGAAGGGGGATACGCAGTATTTT | TRBJ2-3 | TRBV5-1 | - | -
CSVEVYSGNTIYF | TGCAGCGTTGAAGTGTACTCTGGAAACACCATATATTTT | TRBJ1-3 | TRBV29-1 | - | -
CASSLVQGNTEAFF | TGTGCCAGCAGCTTGGTTCAGGGGAACACTGAAGCTTTCTTT | TRBJ1-1 | TRBV5-4 | - | -
CASSYSGTMGNTIYF | TGTGCCAGCAGTTACTCGGGGACAATGGGAAACACCATATATTTT | TRBJ1-3 | TRBV6-5 | - | -
CASSLVGGYNEQFF | TGTGCCAGCAGTTTAGTAGGGGGATACAATGAGCAGTTCTTC | TRBJ2-1 | TRBV27 | - | -
CASSLSGYEQYF | TGTGCCAGCAGTCTTAGCGGGTACGAGCAGTACTTC | TRBJ2-7 | TRBV27 | - | TRBD2
CASFQGSGPPGELFF | TGCGCCAGCTTCCAGGGGTCCGGGCCCCCCGGGGAGCTGTTTTTT | TRBJ2-2 | TRBV5-1 | - | -
CASSYDRGSLDAFF | TGCGCCAGCAGCTACGACAGGGGGTCCCTTGACGCTTTCTTT | TRBJ1-1 | TRBV5-1 | once | TRBD1
CASRLGGQMNTEAFF | TGTGCCAGCAGATTGGGGGGGCAGATGAACACTGAAGCTTTCTTT | TRBJ1-1 | TRBV2 | - | -
CASSLAGRGGMNTEAFF | TGTGCCAGCAGCTTAGCCGGGCGAGGGGGAATGAACACTGAAGCTTTCTTT | TRBJ1-1 | TRBV5-4 | - | -
CASSPSPGGEEQYF | TGTGCCAGCAGCCCGAGTCCTGGCGGGGAGGAGCAGTACTTC | TRBJ2-7 | TRBV4-2 | - | -
CASTPLQGNSPLHF | TGTGCCAGCACCCCTTTGCAGGGAAATTCACCCCTCCACTTT | TRBJ1-6 | TRBV6-6 | - | -
CSAGVTQRSEQFF | TGCAGCGCCGGGGTCACCCAGCGGAGTGAGCAGTTCTTC | TRBJ2-1 | TRBV29-1 | - | -